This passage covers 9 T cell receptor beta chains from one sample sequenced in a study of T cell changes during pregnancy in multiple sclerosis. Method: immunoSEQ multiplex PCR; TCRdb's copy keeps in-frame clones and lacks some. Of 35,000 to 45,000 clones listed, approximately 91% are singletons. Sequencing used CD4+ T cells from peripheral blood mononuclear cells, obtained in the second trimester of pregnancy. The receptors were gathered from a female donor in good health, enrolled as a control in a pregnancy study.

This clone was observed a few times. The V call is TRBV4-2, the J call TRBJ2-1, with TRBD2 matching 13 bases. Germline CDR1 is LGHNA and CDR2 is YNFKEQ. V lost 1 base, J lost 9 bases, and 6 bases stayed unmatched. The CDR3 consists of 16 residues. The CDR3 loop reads CASSQGRGLAGAEQFF. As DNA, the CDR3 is TGTGCCAGCAGCCAAGGACGAGGACTAGCGGGAGCTGAGCAGTTCTTC.

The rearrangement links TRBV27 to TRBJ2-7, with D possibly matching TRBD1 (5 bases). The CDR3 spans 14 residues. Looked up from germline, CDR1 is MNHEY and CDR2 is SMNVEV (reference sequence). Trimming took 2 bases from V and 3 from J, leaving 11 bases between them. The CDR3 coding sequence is TGTGCCAGCAGTTTAAAGGGGTTCGTCTACGAGCAGTACTTC. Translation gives CASSLKGFVYEQYF.

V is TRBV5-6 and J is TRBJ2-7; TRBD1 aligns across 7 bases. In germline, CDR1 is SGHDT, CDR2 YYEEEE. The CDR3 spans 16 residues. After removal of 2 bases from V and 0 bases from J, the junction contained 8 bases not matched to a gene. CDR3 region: CASSFSLTGVSYEQYF. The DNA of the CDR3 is TGTGCCAGCAGCTTTTCCTTAACAGGGGTCTCCTACGAGCAGTACTTC.

CDR3 protein: CASSPPGNTYNEQFF. In nucleotides, the CDR3 is TGTGCCAGCAGCCCACCGGGAAACACCTACAATGAGCAGTTCTTC. The V gene is TRBV7-9, the J gene TRBJ2-1; the D gene is possibly TRBD2 (5 bases). The V and J ends lost 5 bases and 2 bases respectively, with 13 bases between them. Germline lookup yields CDR1 SEHNR and CDR2 FQNEAQ (reference sequence). The CDR3 totals 15 residues. Looking up the rest from reference TRBV7-9 and TRBJ2-1 gives the full variable domain: DTGVSQNPRHKITKRGQNVTFRCDPISEHNRLYWYRQTLGQGPEFLTYFQNEAQLEKSRLLSDRFSAERPKGSFSTLEIQRTEQGDSAMYLCASSPPGNTYNEQFFGPGTRLTVL.

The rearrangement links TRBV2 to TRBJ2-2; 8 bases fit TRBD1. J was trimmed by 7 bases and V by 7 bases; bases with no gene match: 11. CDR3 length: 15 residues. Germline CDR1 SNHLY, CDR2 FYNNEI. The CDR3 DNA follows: TGTGCCAGCACCCGCTTGACAGGGGTGGTCGGGGAGCTGTTTTTT. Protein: CASTRLTGVVGELFF.

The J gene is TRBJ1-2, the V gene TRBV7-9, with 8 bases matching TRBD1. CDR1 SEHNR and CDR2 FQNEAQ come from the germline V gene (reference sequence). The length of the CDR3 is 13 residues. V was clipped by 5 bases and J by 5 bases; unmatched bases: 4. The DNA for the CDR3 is TGTGCCAGCAGCCATGGACAGGGTTATGGCTACACCTTC. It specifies CASSHGQGYGYTF.

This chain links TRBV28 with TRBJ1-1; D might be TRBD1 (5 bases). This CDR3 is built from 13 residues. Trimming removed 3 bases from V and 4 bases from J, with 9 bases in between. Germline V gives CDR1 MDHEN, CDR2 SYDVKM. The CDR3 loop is CASSLTAATEAFF. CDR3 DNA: TGTGCCAGCAGTTTGACAGCCGCCACTGAAGCTTTCTTT.

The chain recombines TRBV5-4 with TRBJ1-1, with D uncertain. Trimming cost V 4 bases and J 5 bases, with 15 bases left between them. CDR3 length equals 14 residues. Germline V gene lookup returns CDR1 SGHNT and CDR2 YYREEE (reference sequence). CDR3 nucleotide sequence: TGTGCCAGCAGCCAAGTAGCGGTGGGGACTGAAGCTTTCTTT. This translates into CASSQVAVGTEAFF.

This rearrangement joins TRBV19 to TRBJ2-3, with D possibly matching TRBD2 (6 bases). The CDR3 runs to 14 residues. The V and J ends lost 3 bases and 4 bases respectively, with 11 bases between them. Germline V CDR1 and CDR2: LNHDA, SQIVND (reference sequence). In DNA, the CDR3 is TGTGCCAGTAGTATGTTAGCGGTAGCAGATACGCAGTATTTT. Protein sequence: CASSMLAVADTQYF.